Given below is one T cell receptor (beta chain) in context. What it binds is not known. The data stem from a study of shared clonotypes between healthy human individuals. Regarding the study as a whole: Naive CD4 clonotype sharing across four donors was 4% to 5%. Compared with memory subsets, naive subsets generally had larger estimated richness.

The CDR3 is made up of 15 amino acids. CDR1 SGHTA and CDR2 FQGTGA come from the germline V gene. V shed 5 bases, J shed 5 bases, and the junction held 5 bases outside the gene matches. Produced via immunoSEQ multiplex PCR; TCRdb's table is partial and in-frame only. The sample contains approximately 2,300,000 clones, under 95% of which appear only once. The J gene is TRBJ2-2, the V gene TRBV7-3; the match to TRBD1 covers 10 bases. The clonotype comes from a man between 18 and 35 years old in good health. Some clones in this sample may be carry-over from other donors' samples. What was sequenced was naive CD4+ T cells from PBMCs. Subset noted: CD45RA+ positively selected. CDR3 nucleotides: TGTGCCAGCAGCACAGACAGGGGGCTGACCGGGGAGCTGTTTTTT. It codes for CASSTDRGLTGELFF.